This T cell receptor beta chain stems from a study of CD8+CD57+ T cells in acquired aplastic anemia. Study background: Roughly 3.2 ug was the average amount of DNA from sorted CD4+ and CD8+ cells.

CDR3 and TCR beta VDJ profiling relied on genomic DNA as the template. MiXCR was run by TCRdb on the reads, yielding one entry per CDR3 protein. The sample records 450,000 to 600,000 distinct CDR3 sequences, about a third being singletons. From germline, CDR1 is MGHRA and CDR2 YSYEKL. The CDR3 consists of 13 residues. V was shortened by 1 base and J by 5 bases, with 8 bases between the two germline ends. All sequencing subjects had displayed CD8+CD57+ cell expansion on flow cytometry. Severe acquired aplastic anemia was present in all patients. Patient blood was sampled before any therapy had been received.

The clonotype was recovered from a human donor with aplastic anemia. Sequenced: sorted CD4+, CD8+, or CD8+CD57+ T cells (not recorded which) from PBMCs. The gene calls are TRBV4-1 and TRBJ1-1; D gene unclear. The CDR3 reads CASSQVVGTEAFF. As DNA, the CDR3 is TGCGCCAGCAGCCAAGTTGTGGGAACTGAAGCTTTCTTT.